Reported below is one TCR beta chain. Its matching antigen is unknown. This entry belongs to a study of blood T cells in healthy people across ages. Findings of the study overall: Researchers deemed the diversity estimates from one million T cells underestimates.

The second PCR ran roughly 7 to 12 cycles with a sample-barcoded 5' primer and J-beta primers. TCRdb re-called the 5' RACE reads with MiXCR, one entry per CDR3 protein. Here the sample spans 1.5 million to 2 million distinct CDR3 sequences, approximately 30% being singletons. The individuals who served as donors were healthy Caucasians living in Russia, aged about 6 to 100. Every donor gave roughly 9.2 milliliters of peripheral blood. Samples had at least 6.5 million PBMCs isolated from them. The CDR3 is 14 residues long. After removal of 0 bases from V and 8 bases from J, the junction contained 4 bases not matched to a gene. CDR1 is LNHNV, CDR2 YYDKDF, per germline (reference sequence).

The clonotype originates from a woman younger than 45 in good health. Sequencing input: blood. The rearrangement joins TRBV15 to TRBJ2-1, with 7 nucleotides matching TRBD1. The CDR3 spells CATSRERQGDEQFF. DNA for the CDR3: TGTGCCACCAGCAGAGAGAGACAGGGAGATGAGCAGTTCTTC.